Below are 22 T cell receptor beta chains sequenced from a single sample in a study of post-analysis software for immune sequencing data (dated by TCRdb to between 2014 and 2017). These receptors' targets are unknown. Results and caveats for the whole study, not just this receptor: Roughly 5 TRBV segments, including TRBV5-6, TRBV5-1 and TRBV20-1, were significantly more frequent in patients than controls.

The library was obtained by PCR. Sequencing used an Illumina HiSeq 2500. To reduce PCR and sequencing biases, unique molecular identifiers were built into the TCR beta cDNA libraries. Through fastp at Q25 and MiXCR, TCRdb rebuilt clones from the public reads, retaining in-frame beta chains. Rows matching on CDR3 protein sequence are summarized as one entry with the most common DNA and genes. The sample table holds roughly 800,000 distinct CDR3 sequences, of which just over 45% were seen once. The ten largest make up 4.9% of the sample. Sequences were obtained from blood. The receptor set was obtained from a girl between 10 and 17 years old with multiple sclerosis.

V usage is TRBV24-1 and J usage is TRBJ2-1; 11 bases align to TRBD2. V trimming: 2 bases; J trimming: 5 bases; junction bases outside the gene matches: 13. This CDR3 is built from 19 residues. The V gene's germline CDR1 is KGHDR and CDR2 SFDVKD. Here the CDR3 reads CATSDSGTSGTRRNNEQFF. CDR3 DNA: TGTGCCACCAGTGATTCCGGGACTAGCGGTACAAGACGGAACAATGAGCAGTTCTTC.

V is TRBV27 and J is TRBJ2-7; possibly TRBD1 or TRBD2 for D (5 bases each). In germline, CDR1 is MNHEY, CDR2 SMNVEV (reference sequence). The CDR3 is 14 amino acids. Trimming took 5 bases from V and 3 from J, leaving 14 bases between them. CDR3 sequence: CASSGRGTGYEQYF. DNA of the CDR3: TGTGCCAGCAGTGGGAGAGGGACCGGCTACGAGCAGTACTTC.

This sequence joins TRBV6-1 and TRBJ2-4; D unresolved. The J call may be mistaken, given a closer DNA end match to TRBJ2-7. This CDR3 region has 16 residues. Germline lookup yields CDR1 MNHNS and CDR2 SASEGT. In nucleotides, the CDR3 is TGTGCCAGCAGTGAACTAGGCGGACCCGGACCATACGAGCAGTACTTC. Translated, it gives CASSELGGPGPYEQYF.

The chain employs TRBV28 and TRBJ2-7, with D unclear. The CDR3 extends over 15 amino acids. V dropped 5 bases and J dropped 0 bases, with 14 bases sitting between them. The germline V gene has CDR1 MDHEN and CDR2 SYDVKM. Here the CDR3 reads CASSKPPGSSYEQYF. For the CDR3, the DNA is TGTGCCAGCAGTAAACCACCCGGCAGCTCCTACGAGCAGTACTTC.

This clonotype has only a few counts. The CDR3 DNA follows: TGTGCCAGCAGGCGGGGGATGACTAATGAAAAACTGTTTTTT. Its protein product is CASRRGMTNEKLFF. The chain couples TRBV27 to TRBJ1-4, with D possibly being TRBD1 (5 bases). The CDR3 is made up of 14 amino acids. Germline values: CDR1 MNHEY, CDR2 SMNVEV (reference sequence). V lost 6 bases and J 2 bases, leaving 10 bases between the germline ends.

This clonotype showed up just a few times. V usage is TRBV6-2 or TRBV6-3 and J usage is TRBJ2-4; D remains unclear. V shed 4 bases and J shed 1 base, with 5 bases lying between them. The CDR3 sequence is 13 residues long. Germline V gene sequence: CDR1 MNHEY, CDR2 SVGEGT. CDR3 sequence reads: CASSFSAKNIQYF. CDR3 in DNA: TGTGCCAGCAGTTTTTCGGCCAAAAACATTCAGTACTTC.

This clonotype was found a few times. V is TRBV7-8 and J is TRBJ2-7; 7 bases align to TRBD2. Germline V gives CDR1 SGHVS, CDR2 FQNEAQ. The V and J ends lost 5 bases and 2 bases, in that order; junction bases with no gene match: 12. The CDR3 spans 16 residues. The CDR3: CASSPWGGTATYEQYF. The DNA for the CDR3 is TGTGCCAGCAGCCCGTGGGGGGGGACGGCCACCTACGAGCAGTACTTC.

V is TRBV7-9 and J is TRBJ2-1; 9 bases map to TRBD2. Germline loops: CDR1 SEHNR, CDR2 FQNEAQ (reference sequence). The V segment lost 8 bases and the J segment 5 bases; nucleotides outside the gene matches: 13. The CDR3 loop spans 16 amino acids. The DNA of the CDR3 is TGTGCCAGCGGCCAGAGAGGTAGCGGGAGCAACAATGAGCAGTTCTTC. This codes for CASGQRGSGSNNEQFF.

This clonotype was recorded a few times. The chain recombines TRBV21-1 with TRBJ1-2; the table's D call TRBD1 went unverified against the DNA. TRBV21-1 is reported as a pseudogene. This CDR3 contains 15 residues. The CDR3 loop reads CASSKEEGVSYGYTF. For the CDR3, the DNA is TGTGCCAGCAGCAAAGAGGAGGGGGTAAGCTATGGCTACACCTTC.

This rearrangement joins TRBV4-3 to TRBJ2-1; D tentatively reads TRBD1 or TRBD2 (5 bases each). Germline V CDR1 and CDR2: LGHNA, YSLEER. The CDR3 extends over 16 amino acids. V lost 1 base and J 5 bases, leaving 15 bases between the germline ends. The CDR3 DNA is TGCGCCAGCAGCCAAGCCTTTGGGGGAGCGAACAATGAGCAGTTCTTC. Encoded protein: CASSQAFGGANNEQFF.

The chain employs TRBV5-5 and TRBJ2-1, with TRBD2 matching 13 bases. The CDR3 spans 15 residues. Germline loops: CDR1 SGHKS, CDR2 YYEKEE (reference sequence). Trimming took 4 bases from V and 7 from J; bases not matched to a gene: 5. CDR3 in amino acids: CASSQLAGGGNEQFF. CDR3 coding DNA: TGTGCCAGCAGCCAACTAGCGGGAGGGGGGAATGAGCAGTTCTTC. Supplemented by reference TRBV5-5 and TRBJ2-1, the full variable domain reads DAGVTQSPTHLIKTRGQQVTLRCSPISGHKSVSWYQQVLGQGPQFIFQYYEKEERGRGNFPDRFSARQFPNYSSELNVNALLLGDSALYLCASSQLAGGGNEQFFGPGTRLTVL.

This clonotype was seen a handful of times. The chain carries TRBV20-1 and TRBJ2-7; no clear D gene. Germline loops: CDR1 DFQATT, CDR2 SNEGSKA (reference sequence). The V end was cut by 2 bases, the J end by 7 bases, with 21 bases between. The CDR3 consists of 15 residues. This CDR3 is CSARPEQAVVGEQYF. The DNA of the CDR3 is TGCAGTGCTAGACCCGAGCAGGCTGTCGTGGGAGAGCAGTACTTC.

This clonotype has more than one count but fewer than ten. The rearrangement links TRBV29-1 to TRBJ2-7; 9 bases map to TRBD2. The J call is doubtful: the DNA matches TRBJ2-1 better. The length of the CDR3 is 14 residues. From germline, CDR1 is SQVTM and CDR2 ANQGSEA. CDR3 protein: CSVEYLAGYFEQFF. CDR3 sequence (DNA): TGCAGCGTTGAGTACCTAGCGGGATATTTTGAGCAGTTCTTC.

This chain connects TRBV12-3 or TRBV12-4 to TRBJ2-7; tentatively, D is TRBD2 (6 bases). V lost 5 bases to trimming and J lost 4 bases, with 18 bases between them. The CDR3 totals 15 residues. This CDR3 is CASSPGDFPGYEQYF. For the CDR3, the DNA is TGTGCCAGCAGTCCCGGGGACTTCCCTGGGTACGAGCAGTACTTC.

This clonotype was seen a handful of times. The chain couples TRBV20-1 to TRBJ1-5, with 7 bases lining up with TRBD1. The junction had 3 bases not matched to a gene; V was cut back by 6 bases and J by 4 bases. Germline loops: CDR1 DFQATT, CDR2 SNEGSKA (reference sequence). The length of the CDR3 is 12 residues. The CDR3 loop is CSAWDRNQPQHF. CDR3 in DNA: TGCAGTGCATGGGACAGAAATCAGCCCCAGCATTTT.

Comment on this clonotype: At one of its ends the junction is not consistent with the germline gene, which may arise from a read error. V usage is TRBV5-1 and J usage is TRBJ1-2; no reliable D call. CDR3 length equals 12 residues. Germline V CDR1 and CDR2: SGHRS, YFSETQ. The CDR3 nucleotides are TGCGCCAGCAGAGTTTCAGCGGATGGCTGCACCTTC. Protein: CASRVSADGCTF.

The chain recombines TRBV7-2 with TRBJ2-3; 13 positions agree with TRBD2. CDR1 is SGHTA, CDR2 FQGNSA, per germline. CDR3 length equals 17 residues. J was trimmed by 3 bases and V by 5 bases; bases with no gene match: 8. The CDR3: CASSPPGLAGRTDTQYF. CDR3 sequence (DNA): TGTGCCAGCAGCCCTCCGGGACTAGCGGGAAGAACAGATACGCAGTATTTT.

The chain links TRBV7-2 to TRBJ1-6, with 9 bases fitting TRBD1. The trim removed 4 bases at V and 11 bases at J, leaving 3 bases unmatched. From germline, CDR1 is SGHTA and CDR2 FQGNSA. The CDR3 is 13 amino acids. The CDR3 reads CASSSGTGPPLHF. The CDR3 DNA sequence: TGTGCCAGCAGCTCCGGGACAGGGCCACCCCTCCACTTT. Variable domain in full (rest from reference TRBV7-2 and TRBJ1-6): GAGVSQSPSNKVTEKGKDVELRCDPISGHTALYWYRQSLGQGLEFLIYFQGNSAPDKSGLPSDRFSAERTGGSVSTLTIQRTQQEDSAVYLCASSSGTGPPLHFGNGTRLTVT.

V and J are TRBV27 and TRBJ1-4, with 7 positions matching TRBD1. CDR3 length equals 19 residues. The germline V gene encodes CDR1 MNHEY and CDR2 SMNVEV (reference sequence). Germline trimming cut 0 bases from V and 6 bases from J; bases unmatched to any gene: 16. The CDR3 sequence: CASSLSPPYDRAGDEKLFF. As DNA, the CDR3 is TGTGCCAGCAGTTTATCACCCCCATACGACAGGGCTGGGGATGAAAAACTGTTTTTT.

The chain uses TRBV12-3 or TRBV12-4 and TRBJ1-2, with unresolved D. The CDR3 sequence is 12 residues long. The V end lost 11 bases, the J end lost 8 bases, and 18 bases lay between the germline ends. The CDR3 protein is CALLGPTAGYTF. DNA of the CDR3: TGTGCCTTACTTGGTCCGACGGCCGGCTACACCTTC.

This clonotype was observed a single time. The gene calls are TRBV6-2 or TRBV6-3 and TRBJ2-1, with TRBD2 identical over 9 bases. CDR3 length: 15 residues. V was clipped by 6 bases and J by 2 bases; unmatched bases: 5. The germline CDR1 and CDR2 sequences are MNHEY and SVGEGT. The CDR3 region is CASRRLAAPYNEQFF. For the CDR3, the DNA is TGTGCCAGCAGAAGACTAGCGGCCCCCTACAATGAGCAGTTCTTC.

The rearrangement links TRBV13 to TRBJ2-3; D is ambiguous. The CDR3 extends over 16 amino acids. The germline V and J ends were trimmed by 0 bases and 4 bases, with 14 bases remaining between them. The germline V gene has CDR1 PRHDT and CDR2 FYEKMQ (reference sequence). The DNA for the CDR3 is TGTGCCAGCAGCTTAGGGGGTCGTAACCGGGCAGATACGCAGTATTTT. Its translation is CASSLGGRNRADTQYF. Full variable domain (rest looked up from reference TRBV13 and TRBJ2-3): AAGVIQSPRHLIKEKRETATLKCYPIPRHDTVYWYQQGPGQDPQFLISFYEKMQSDKGSIPDRFSAQQFSDYHSELNMSSLELGDSALYFCASSLGGRNRADTQYFGPGTRLTVL.